The following is a TCR beta chain sequence with its context. The antigen this receptor binds is unknown. It has no much larger one-base neighbor in the sample; base qualities were not kept. This sample was included in a study of blood T cell repertoires in COVID-19 (dated by TCRdb to the early 2020s). About the study as a whole: Collaborator samples came from the United States, Italy and Spain and covered acute and convalescent phases of COVID-19. The prospective study material was composed of cDNA or gDNA derived from T cells, B-cell-depleted T cells, or PBMCs. Deeply sampled blood TCRbeta repertoires from subjects exposed to, actively infected with, or recovered from COVID-19 were included in the dataset. The repertoires were made available in a free public database intended to serve as a resource for research on the immune response to SARS-CoV-2. The samples were drawn from the first 160 participants of the ongoing ImmuneRACE study and from roughly 1,300 subjects provided by 6 global collaborators. A de-identified subject ID, COVID-19 status, age in years and sex were almost always included in the sample metadata. Where available, HLA class I and class II types were obtained from metadata supplied by the sample provider rather than from assay-based typing.

Participants in the prospective study were aged 18 to 89 years, lived in 20 to 25 United States geographic areas, and enrolled through a virtual design. In the prospective study, cohorts were assigned on the basis of participant-reported clinical history obtained from a screening survey and a study questionnaire. For ImmuneRACE Cohort 3, a participant was defined as recovered based on two consecutive negative NP/OP PCR tests, clearance by a healthcare professional, or resolution of symptoms. Each participant in the prospective study had whole blood, serum and a nasopharyngeal or oropharyngeal swab collected by mobile phlebotomists. Prospective study participants could optionally give additional blood draws and questionnaires over an approximately 2-month period. Blood samples from the prospective study were shipped frozen or at room temperature prior to DNA extraction. V has 5 bases trimmed and J has 7 bases trimmed; junction bases matching no gene number 8. Reading the germline V gene gives CDR1 SGHVS and CDR2 FQNEAQ. The CDR3 goes from the cysteine to the phenylalanine over 14 residues. Left in the record is the CDR3 DNA by itself, 42 bases read in frame from the first base.

The immunoSEQ Assay, a bias-controlled multiplex PCR, was used to amplify TCRbeta CDR3 regions from genomic DNA. The paper's data handling went like this. The number of nucleated cells in each sample was estimated by amplification of reference gene primers within the assay. To quantify the absolute abundance of each unique TCRbeta CDR3 rearrangement, sequence reads were collapsed and filtered. For each sample, productive Simpson clonality was calculated as the square root of Simpson's diversity index across productive rearrangements. Not all clones reach the TCRdb copy of this immuneACCESS table, which keeps in-frame sequences only. Checked studies attribute under half of the gap to unresolved V genes and leave the rest unexplained. Clone size and the V and J calls come from that table; the DNA yielded D and trimming. For this sample the table gives 150,000 to 200,000 clones, of which almost 85% were detected only once. The top ten constitute more than 9.5% of the sample.

Overall study outcomes, separate from this receptor: The quantity of clinical and demographic metadata differed by source and by participant and was supplied without curation.

Sequencing input: PBMCs or T cells enriched from blood (not recorded which). The rearrangement joined TRBV7-8 to TRBJ2-1; the junction holds 7 bases that match TRBD1. The TCR was taken from a man aged 45-65 years who had recovered from COVID-19. The CDR3: CASSRPQGFNEQFF. At the DNA level, the sequence is TGTGCCAGCAGCCGCCCACAGGGGTTTAATGAGCAGTTCTTC.